This T cell receptor (beta chain) was sequenced in a study of T cells after yellow fever vaccination. Study details: Fractions of limited cellularity were prepared by means of SMART-Seq v4 Ultra Low Input. The study's findings and limits: Contaminants from the bulk population, in the form of abundant clonotypes, could be found in FACS-sorted repertoires. Reappearance after the booster was observed for most primary-vaccination clones (about 97% CD4, about 91% CD8).

5'RACE template switching added a universal primer site and UMIs to TCR cDNA. TCRdb reprocessed the 5' RACE reads with MiXCR, giving one entry per CDR3 protein. The sample has around 120,000 distinct CDR3 sequences, approximately 14% seen once. Concerning this clonotype itself: Its cognate antigen is unknown.

Germline-derived CDR1 and CDR2 are SGHRS and YFSETQ. V lost 2 bases and J 4 bases, leaving 12 bases between the germline ends. The CDR3 length is 14 residues. The sequencing used CD8+ T cells sorted from PBMCs, collected 5 days after the yellow fever booster vaccination. The TCR sequence derives from a man aged 18 to 29 who received the YFV17D yellow fever vaccine. This chain uses TRBV5-1 with TRBJ1-2; D may be TRBD1 (6 bases). The CDR3 coding sequence is TGCGCCAGCAGCTTAACACAGGGTCTCTATGGCTACACCTTC. Amino acids: CASSLTQGLYGYTF.